This is a list of T cell receptor beta chains from one sample in a study of metastatic and nonmetastatic thyroid tumors. From the PCR reads, TCRdb re-called clones with MiXCR. Among fewer than 40,000 clones listed, approximately 31% were seen once. The specimen was tumor tissue. The source of these receptors is a female donor with papillary thyroid cancer or a benign thyroid nodule (not recorded which). Some clones in this sample may be carry-over from other donors' samples. Both conserved end residues are part of each CDR3. The D gene is left open where the match is weak. Clone size is shown for a subset of rows, as once, few, many or a class of expanded clone.

D,J,size,length,V,CDR3,DNA
TRBD2,TRBJ2-3,NA,18,TRBV11-2,CASSLELRRGTSMDTQYF,TGTGCCAGCAGCTTAGAATTGCGGAGGGGGACTAGCATGGATACGCAGTATTTT
NA,TRBJ1-5,NA,17,TRBV15,CATSRDWRDGGNQPQHF,TGTGCCACCAGCAGAGATTGGAGGGACGGCGGCAATCAGCCCCAGCATTTT
NA,TRBJ2-1,few,12,TRBV12-3/TRBV12-4,CASSSDSASQFF,TGTGCCAGCAGTTCGGATAGTGCTTCGCAGTTCTTC
NA,TRBJ1-1,NA,13,TRBV20-1,CSATSGKNTEAFF,TGCAGTGCTACCTCAGGGAAGAACACTGAAGCTTTCTTT
NA,TRBJ2-1,NA,11,TRBV6-2/TRBV6-3,CASSSGLRQFF,TGTGCCAGCAGTTCGGGACTCAGACAGTTCTTC
NA,TRBJ1-3,many,14,TRBV29-1,CSVITGYPGNTIYF,TGCAGCGTAATCACAGGGTATCCTGGAAACACCATATATTTT
TRBD1,TRBJ1-1,NA,13,TRBV7-3,CASSLDDRGEAFF,TGTGCCAGCAGCTTGGACGACAGGGGTGAAGCTTTCTTT
NA,TRBJ2-7,few,12,TRBV27,CASRSGNYEQYF,TGTGCCAGCCGTAGCGGAAACTACGAGCAGTACTTC
TRBD2,TRBJ2-7,NA,15,TRBV28,CASPPSSGSSYEQYF,TGTGCCAGCCCCCCTAGTAGCGGGAGCTCCTACGAGCAGTACTTC
NA,TRBJ2-7,NA,14,TRBV18,CASSPQDSSYEQYF,TGTGCCAGCTCACCACAGGACAGCTCCTACGAGCAGTACTTC